This T cell receptor (beta chain) was sequenced for a study of CXCR3-negative and CXCR3-positive naive CD8 T cells. Study in general: Around 130 million TRB reads in total, about 1.5 +/- 0.3 million per library. Notes on the study in general: Naive CXCR3-negative and CXCR3-positive cells had similar TRBV-TRBJ usage; memory differed. Compared with CXCR3-negative naive cells, CXCR3-positive naive cells showed more hydrophobic TRB CDR3s.

As for this clonotype: Its target is not known.

5' RACE that incorporated UMI labels was used to prepare the TRB cDNA libraries. Reprocessing the 5' RACE reads, TCRdb reports a single entry for every CDR3 protein and omits DNA. This sample contains roughly 110,000 distinct CDR3 sequences. Germline V CDR1 and CDR2: SGHDN, FVKESK. This CDR3 has 14 amino acids. The receptor was derived from a human donor in good health. Some clones in this sample may be carry-over from other donors' samples. The V call is TRBV14, the J call TRBJ2-5; the TRBD2 assignment by TCRdb is unverifiable without DNA. The sample was naive CXCR3+ CD8+ T cells from blood. Subset in this sample: CD45RO-CCR7+CD27+CD95- naive CD8+ T cells expressing CXCR3 (TNR3+). This CDR3 reads CASSQGTNQETQYF.